The next 2 T cell receptor beta chains were all read from a single sample in a study of T-cell memory formation after mild COVID-19. TCRdb re-called the 5' RACE reads with MiXCR, one entry per CDR3 protein. The sample lists 350,000 to 500,000 distinct CDR3 sequences, 23% seen once, with roughly 13% in the top ten. The material sequenced was PBMCs or a T cell subset sorted from them (not recorded which). These receptors all come from an adult woman who had mild COVID-19 (a few samples of this study predate the infection). Cell type and time point are not known.

This clonotype was counted between two and nine times. The CDR3 coding sequence is TGCAGTGCTATGTCTCCAAACACCGGGGAGCTGTTTTTT. Translated, it gives CSAMSPNTGELFF. The chain uses TRBV20-1 and TRBJ2-2; D not resolved. The CDR3 sequence is 13 residues long. Germline V gene lookup returns CDR1 DFQATT and CDR2 SNEGSKA (reference sequence). The V and J ends lost 4 bases and 2 bases respectively, with 8 bases between them.

CDR3 amino acids: CASSYTRGAGSPLHF. The CDR3 coding sequence is TGTGCCAGCAGTTACACCCGGGGGGCAGGATCACCCCTCCACTTT. The V and J genes are TRBV6-5 and TRBJ1-6, with a possible D match to TRBD1 (6 bases). The CDR3 consists of 15 residues. Trimming took off 2 bases at V and 10 bases at J, with 15 bases between the two ends. Looked up from germline, CDR1 is MNHEY and CDR2 is SVGAGI.